The clone carrying this T cell receptor (beta chain) occurred many times. Its antigen remains unknown. RNA transcripts gave rise to amplified TCR beta CDR3 regions. HTBI primers were used for first-round RT-PCR of the TCR CDR3. TCRdb reprocessed the multiplex PCR reads via MiXCR and lists one record per CDR3 protein. The profile shows about 150,000 distinct CDR3 sequences, approximately 20% of them singletons. The data originate from a study of T cells in Graves' hyperthyroidism and ophthalmopathy. Study in general: Any treatment followed the collection of peripheral blood at initial diagnosis. Study-wide results and caveats: Most clonotypes expanded in thyroid above 0.001 were likewise present in blood. Separation of ophthalmopathy from stable hyperthyroidism was achieved by a 13 V-J model.

The sequenced sample was blood. This TCR came from a woman aged 50 to 60 with Graves' hyperthyroidism that later progressed to Graves' ophthalmopathy.

The CDR3: CAWIPPGLTYEQYF. The CDR3 DNA sequence: TGTGCCTGGATTCCTCCGGGACTCACCTACGAGCAGTACTTC. The V and J genes are TRBV30 and TRBJ2-7; weak D call: TRBD2 (6 bases). CDR3 length equals 14 residues. The germline V and J ends were trimmed by 4 bases and 2 bases, with 15 bases remaining between them. Per the germline V gene, CDR1 is GTSNPN and CDR2 is SVGIG (reference sequence).